The rows below give T cell receptor beta chains drawn from one sample of a study of blood T cell repertoires in COVID-19. Data came from immunoSEQ multiplex PCR; TCRdb stores just in-frame clones and leaves some out. This sample has about 220,000 clones, with just over 85% found just once. Sequencing used PBMCs or T cells enriched from blood (not recorded which). Receptors were obtained from a woman between 45 and 65 years old with acute COVID-19. CDR3s include the opening cysteine and the closing phenylalanine or tryptophan. The D gene is left open where the match is weak. Only part of the rows carry a size: once, few, many, or a class if the clone is expanded.

d_call j_call v_call clone_size cdr3_aa cdr3_nt
. TRBJ1-1 TRBV4-1 . CASSQAGGTVNTEAFF TGCGCCAGCAGCCAAGCTGGGGGGACCGTGAACACTGAAGCTTTCTTT
. TRBJ1-1 TRBV27 . CATADSQHTEAFF TGTGCCACCGCGGACAGCCAACACACTGAAGCTTTCTTT
TRBD2 TRBJ2-3 TRBV5-1 . CASSLQAGVTTDTQYF TGCGCCAGCAGCCTTCAAGCGGGAGTGACCACAGATACGCAGTATTTT
TRBD2 TRBJ2-7 TRBV20-1 . CSASLGVAGNYEQYF TGCAGTGCTAGTCTCGGGGTAGCGGGAAATTACGAGCAGTACTTC
TRBD2 TRBJ2-3 TRBV9 . CASSPVRTSGSSVQYF TGTGCCAGCAGTCCTGTGCGGACTAGCGGGAGTTCAGTGCAGTATTTT
TRBD1 TRBJ1-2 TRBV27 once CASSLAGTATYGYTF TGTGCCAGCAGTTTAGCCGGGACAGCCACTTATGGCTACACCTTC
TRBD2 TRBJ2-7 TRBV27 . CASNRSGRSYEQYF TGTGCCAGCAATCGAAGCGGGAGGTCCTACGAGCAGTACTTC
TRBD1 TRBJ1-2 TRBV19 . CASSSRDSKGYTF TGTGCCAGTAGTAGCCGGGACAGCAAAGGCTACACCTTC
. TRBJ1-5 TRBV7-2 . CASSLSGPYKGNQPQHF TGTGCCAGCAGCTTAAGCGGGCCCTACAAGGGCAATCAGCCCCAGCATTTT
TRBD2 TRBJ2-7 TRBV7-9 once CASSPQLWGGTYEQYF TGTGCCAGCAGCCCACAGTTGTGGGGGGGTACCTACGAGCAGTACTTC
TRBD2 TRBJ2-7 TRBV30 . CAWSPLAGRYEQYF TGTGCCTGGAGTCCCCTAGCGGGAAGGTACGAGCAGTACTTC
TRBD2 TRBJ2-3 TRBV7-2 . CASSLEPSSGRGRDTQYF TGTGCCAGCAGCTTAGAGCCGTCGAGCGGGAGAGGTCGGGATACGCAGTATTTT
TRBD2 TRBJ2-5 TRBV24-1 . CATSDPSGSGETQYF TGTGCCACCAGTGATCCGAGCGGGAGTGGTGAGACCCAGTACTTC
. TRBJ2-7 TRBV7-2 . CASSLIGDTRSYEQYF TGTGCCAGCAGCTTAATTGGGGACACACGATCCTACGAGCAGTACTTC
TRBD2 TRBJ2-2 TRBV7-3 . CASSSSPLATNTGELFF TGTGCCAGCAGCTCGTCACCACTAGCGACGAACACCGGGGAGCTGTTTTTT
. TRBJ1-2 TRBV7-2 . CASSSRRGRGGVHGYTF TGTGCCAGCAGCTCCCGACGGGGGAGGGGCGGGGTTCATGGCTACACCTTC
. TRBJ2-3 TRBV7-2 . CASSLAVALDTQYF TGTGCCAGCAGCTTAGCAGTAGCGTTGGATACGCAGTATTTT
TRBD1 TRBJ2-1 TRBV9 once CASSDRDRSYNEQFF TGTGCCAGCAGCGACCGGGACAGGTCTTACAATGAGCAGTTCTTC
TRBD2 TRBJ2-7 TRBV28 . CASRLNSLADYEQYF TGTGCCAGCAGGCTTAACTCTCTAGCGGACTACGAGCAGTACTTC
TRBD2 TRBJ2-3 TRBV27 . CASSLSPGRGTDTQYF TGTGCCAGCAGTTTATCCCCAGGGAGGGGCACAGATACGCAGTATTTT
. TRBJ1-1 TRBV7-2 . CASSLVQGTEAFF TGTGCCAGCAGCTTAGTCCAGGGAACTGAAGCTTTCTTT
. TRBJ2-7 TRBV6-5 . CASSYSVGTYSYEQYF TGTGCCAGCAGTTACTCGGTAGGGACTTACTCCTACGAGCAGTACTTC
TRBD1 TRBJ1-2 TRBV24-1 . CATSTGRYGYTF TGTGCCACCTCGACAGGGAGGTATGGCTACACCTTC
TRBD1 TRBJ1-2 TRBV5-5 . CASSSQGDYGYTF TGTGCCAGCAGCTCACAGGGGGACTATGGCTACACCTTC
. TRBJ2-7 TRBV5-1 . CASSFTLTGPLSYEQYF TGCGCCAGCAGTTTTACGCTAACAGGTCCACTCTCCTACGAGCAGTACTTC
. TRBJ2-1 TRBV19 . CASSPHSWTDNEQFF TGTGCCAGTAGTCCACACAGCTGGACAGACAATGAGCAGTTCTTC
. TRBJ1-1 TRBV7-3 few CASSLTPVEVFSEAFF TGTGCCAGCAGCTTAACTCCGGTGGAGGTTTTCTCTGAAGCTTTCTTT
. TRBJ2-3 TRBV7-2 . CASSLNSADTQYF TGTGCCAGCAGCTTAAACAGTGCAGATACGCAGTATTTT
. TRBJ2-1 TRBV9 . CASSVAAYNEQFF TGTGCCAGCAGCGTTGCGGCCTACAATGAGCAGTTCTTC
TRBD2 TRBJ2-1 TRBV9 . CASSVDLAGGPQPLDNEQFF TGTGCCAGCAGCGTGGACTTAGCGGGAGGGCCTCAGCCACTCGACAATGAGCAGTTCTTC
TRBD1 TRBJ1-5 TRBV2 . CASSETGGAVNQPQHF TGTGCCAGCAGTGAGACAGGGGGCGCGGTCAATCAGCCCCAGCATTTT
. TRBJ1-3 TRBV7-2 . CASSLPHSGNTIYF TGTGCCAGCAGCTTACCCCACTCTGGAAACACCATATATTTT
TRBD1 TRBJ1-1 TRBV2 once CASVPTGGNTEAFF TGTGCCAGCGTACCGACAGGGGGAAACACTGAAGCTTTCTTT
. TRBJ1-4 TRBV7-2 . CASSQSRAGPNEKLFF TGTGCCAGCAGCCAGTCAAGGGCAGGGCCTAATGAAAAACTGTTTTTT
TRBD1 TRBJ1-1 TRBV7-9 . CAVEVGQRAFF TGTGCCGTAGAAGTGGGACAGAGGGCTTTCTTT
. TRBJ1-5 TRBV4-3 . CASSQDGAGNQPQHF TGCGCCAGCAGCCAAGATGGGGCCGGCAATCAGCCCCAGCATTTT
TRBD1 TRBJ1-2 TRBV27 once CASSLARTGIGYTF TGTGCCAGCAGTTTAGCAAGGACAGGAATCGGCTACACCTTC
TRBD2 TRBJ2-5 TRBV6-5 . CASRPREGRETQYF TGTGCCAGCAGGCCGCGGGAGGGCCGGGAGACCCAGTACTTC
. TRBJ2-7 TRBV19 few CASSPQQGKGSYEQYF TGTGCCAGTAGTCCCCAACAGGGAAAGGGGTCCTACGAGCAGTACTTC
. TRBJ2-1 TRBV7-9 . CASSLEGYRINNEQFF TGTGCCAGCAGCTTAGAGGGCTACAGGATTAACAATGAGCAGTTCTTC
. TRBJ2-1 TRBV28 . CASRRLGSSWQFF TGTGCCAGCCGACGGTTGGGCAGCTCCTGGCAGTTCTTC